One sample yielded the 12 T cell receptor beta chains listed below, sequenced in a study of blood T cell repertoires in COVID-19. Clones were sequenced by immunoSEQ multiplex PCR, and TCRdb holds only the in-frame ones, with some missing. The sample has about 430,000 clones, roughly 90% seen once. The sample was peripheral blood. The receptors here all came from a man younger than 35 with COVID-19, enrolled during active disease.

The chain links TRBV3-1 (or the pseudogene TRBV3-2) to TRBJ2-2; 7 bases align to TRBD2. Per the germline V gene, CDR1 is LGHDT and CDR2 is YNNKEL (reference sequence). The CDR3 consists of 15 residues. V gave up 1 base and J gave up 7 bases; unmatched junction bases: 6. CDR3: CASSQGWREHGELFF. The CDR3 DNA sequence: TGTGCCAGCAGCCAAGGATGGCGGGAGCACGGGGAGCTGTTTTTT.

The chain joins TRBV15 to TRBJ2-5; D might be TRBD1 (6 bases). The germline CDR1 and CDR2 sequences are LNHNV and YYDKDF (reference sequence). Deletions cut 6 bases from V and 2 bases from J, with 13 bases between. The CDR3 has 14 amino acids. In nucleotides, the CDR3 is TGTGCCACCAGTATGGCAGGGGTTCAAGAGACCCAGTACTTC. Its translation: CATSMAGVQETQYF. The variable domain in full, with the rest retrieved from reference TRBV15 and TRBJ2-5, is DAMVIQNPRYQVTQFGKPVTLSCSQTLNHNVMYWYQQKSSQAPKLLFHYYDKDFNNEADTPDNFQSRRPNTSFCFLDIRSPGLGDTAMYLCATSMAGVQETQYFGPGTRLLVL.

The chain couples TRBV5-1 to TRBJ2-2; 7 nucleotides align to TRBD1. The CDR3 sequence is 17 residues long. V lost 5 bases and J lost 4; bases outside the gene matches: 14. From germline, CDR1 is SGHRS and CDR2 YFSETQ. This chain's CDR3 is CASRLLEQGSGTGELFF. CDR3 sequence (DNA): TGCGCCAGCAGACTCCTAGAACAGGGGAGTGGCACCGGGGAGCTGTTTTTT.

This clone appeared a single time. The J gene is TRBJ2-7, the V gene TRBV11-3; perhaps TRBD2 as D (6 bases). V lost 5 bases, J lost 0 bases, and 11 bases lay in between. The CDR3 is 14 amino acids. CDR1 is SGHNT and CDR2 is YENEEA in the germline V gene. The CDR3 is CASSPSESSYEQYF. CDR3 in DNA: TGTGCCAGCAGCCCTAGCGAGAGCTCCTACGAGCAGTACTTC. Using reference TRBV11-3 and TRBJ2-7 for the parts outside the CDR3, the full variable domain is EAGVVQSPRYKIIEKKQPVAFWCNPISGHNTLYWYLQNLGQGPELLIRYENEEAVDDSQLPKDRFSAERLKGVDSTLKIQPAELGDSAVYLCASSPSESSYEQYFGPGTRLTVT.

The DNA for the CDR3 is TGTGCTAGTGGACAGGGGTATAGGGACCACGAGCAGTACTTC. This encodes CASGQGYRDHEQYF. The chain combines TRBV12-5 with TRBJ2-7; 7 bases are a match to TRBD1. V was pared by 6 bases and J by 5 bases, with 10 bases of the junction left unmatched. The CDR3 has 14 residues. Germline V gene sequence: CDR1 LGHNT, CDR2 FRNRAP.

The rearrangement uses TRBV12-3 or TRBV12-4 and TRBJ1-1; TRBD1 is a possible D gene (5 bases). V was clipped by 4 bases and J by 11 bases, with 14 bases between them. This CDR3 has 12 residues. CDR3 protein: CASSSPPGVAFF. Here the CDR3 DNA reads TGTGCCAGCAGTTCCCCTCCGGGGGTGGCTTTCTTT.

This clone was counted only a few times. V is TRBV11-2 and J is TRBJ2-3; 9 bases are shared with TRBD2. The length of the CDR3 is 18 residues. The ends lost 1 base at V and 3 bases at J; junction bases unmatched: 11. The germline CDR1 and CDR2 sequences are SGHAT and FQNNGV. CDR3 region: CASSLGDILAGETDTQYF. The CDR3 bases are TGTGCCAGCAGCTTAGGGGACATCTTAGCGGGAGAAACAGATACGCAGTATTTT.

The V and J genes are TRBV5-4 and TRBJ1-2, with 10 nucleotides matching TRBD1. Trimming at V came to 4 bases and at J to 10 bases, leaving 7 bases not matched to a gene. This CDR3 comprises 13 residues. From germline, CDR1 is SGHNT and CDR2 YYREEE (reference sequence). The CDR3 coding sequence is TGTGCCAGCAGCCAGGGACAGGGGATAGTCTACACCTTC. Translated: CASSQGQGIVYTF.

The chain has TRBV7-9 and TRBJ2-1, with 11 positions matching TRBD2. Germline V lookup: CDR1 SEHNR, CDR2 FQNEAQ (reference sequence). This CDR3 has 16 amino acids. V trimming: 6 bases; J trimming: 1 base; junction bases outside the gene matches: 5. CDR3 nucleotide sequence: TGTGCCAGCAGAGGGACTAGCGGAAGATCCTACAATGAGCAGTTCTTC. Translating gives CASRGTSGRSYNEQFF. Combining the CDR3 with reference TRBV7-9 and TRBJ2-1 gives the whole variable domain DTGVSQNPRHKITKRGQNVTFRCDPISEHNRLYWYRQTLGQGPEFLTYFQNEAQLEKSRLLSDRFSAERPKGSFSTLEIQRTEQGDSAMYLCASRGTSGRSYNEQFFGPGTRLTVL.

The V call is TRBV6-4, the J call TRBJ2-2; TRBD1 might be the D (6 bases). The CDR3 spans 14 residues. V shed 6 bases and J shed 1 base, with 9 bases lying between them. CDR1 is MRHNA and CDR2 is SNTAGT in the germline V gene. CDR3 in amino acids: CASRKQGNTGELFF. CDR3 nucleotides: TGTGCCAGCAGGAAACAGGGGAACACCGGGGAGCTGTTTTTT.

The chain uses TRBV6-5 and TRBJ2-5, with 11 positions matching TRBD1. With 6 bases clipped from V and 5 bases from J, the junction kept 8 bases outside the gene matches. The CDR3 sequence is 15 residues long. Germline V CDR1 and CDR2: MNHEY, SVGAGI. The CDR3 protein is CASRTTGQGVETQYF. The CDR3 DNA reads TGTGCCAGCAGAACGACGGGACAGGGGGTCGAGACCCAGTACTTC.

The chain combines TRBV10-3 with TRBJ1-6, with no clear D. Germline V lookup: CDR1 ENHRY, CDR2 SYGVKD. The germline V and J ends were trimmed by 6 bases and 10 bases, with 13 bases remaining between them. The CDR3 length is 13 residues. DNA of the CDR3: TGTGCCATCAGCCGGGGTATCGACTCACCCCTCCACTTT. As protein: CAISRGIDSPLHF.